The clone carrying this T cell receptor (beta chain) occurred once. Data came from immunoSEQ multiplex PCR; TCRdb stores just in-frame clones and leaves some out. The repertoire holds around 70,000 clones, with over 80% as singletons. CD4+ T cells from unexposed donors were obtained before the COVID-19 pandemic (2011-2018). This sample is part of a study of CD4 T cells in relation to SARS-CoV-2 and coronaviruses. Input material: memory CD4+ T cells from PBMCs. The origin of this receptor is a human donor in good health.

This CDR3 is CASRRPGRMNTEAFF. Written as DNA, the CDR3 is TGTGCCAGCAGGCGGCCGGGACGGATGAACACTGAAGCTTTCTTT. The chain joins TRBV2 to TRBJ1-1, with a possible D match to TRBD1 (5 bases). This CDR3 has 15 amino acids. CDR1 SNHLY and CDR2 FYNNEI come from the germline V gene. V was clipped by 6 bases and J by 0 bases, with 14 bases between them.